These 7 T cell receptor beta chains originate from one sample sequenced in a study of T cells in women clearing cervical HPV infection. Sequenced by immunoSEQ multiplex PCR; TCRdb stores in-frame clones only, minus some. This sample contains around 19,000 clones. Sequences were obtained from blood buffy coat. The receptor set was obtained from a woman between 18 and 69 years old with a cervical HPV16 infection that either progressed to CIN3+ or cleared (not recorded which).

Of note for this clone: The missing CDR3 end, 3 residues past where the read stops, is filled in from the germline J gene. J is TRBJ1-3 and V is TRBV19; TRBD1 might be the D (5 bases). Germline values: CDR1 LNHDA, CDR2 SQIVND (reference sequence). Trimming removed 9 bases at V and 0 bases at J, with 9 bases between. This CDR3 has 13 amino acids. Partial CDR3 DNA: TGTGCCAGCGGACATCACTCTGGAAACACC. Protein: CASGHHSGNT. The CDR3 in its entirety is CASGHHSGNTIYF.

A word on this clone: The sequenced fragment ends 3 residues before the CDR3 boundary, so the rest is inferred from the germline J gene. The J gene is TRBJ2-6, the V gene TRBV5-1, with D uncertain. Looked up from germline, CDR1 is SGHRS and CDR2 is YFSETQ. CDR3 size: 16 residues. Trimming left V 0 bases short and J 4 bases short, with 11 bases between. The CDR3 sequence: CASSLEVILGANVLTF. The covered CDR3 bases are TGCGCCAGCAGCTTGGAGGTGATCCTCGGGGCCAACGTC.

CDR3 protein: CASRHLAGGSTDTQYF. The part of the CDR3 DNA that was read is TGTGCCAGCAGGCACCTAGCGGGGGGGAGCACAGATACG. The chain couples TRBV6-2 or TRBV6-3 to TRBJ2-3; TRBD2 agrees at 12 bases. Read data end 3 residues before the CDR3 end; the end is taken from the germline J gene. Germline assignment: CDR1 MNHEY and CDR2 SVGEGT. This CDR3 has 16 residues. After removal of 6 bases from V and 0 bases from J, the junction contained 4 bases not matched to a gene.

A note on this clone: The sequenced fragment ends 3 residues before the CDR3 boundary, so the rest is inferred from the germline J gene. The chain couples TRBV5-1 to TRBJ2-5, with D possibly TRBD2 on 6 matching bases. This CDR3 spans 15 amino acids. V shed 0 bases and J shed 4 bases, with 13 bases lying between them. CDR1 and CDR2 from the germline V gene are SGHRS and YFSETQ. The CDR3 here is CASSLGIVGGETQYF. The DNA read from the CDR3 is TGCGCCAGCAGCTTGGGAATTGTGGGGGGAGAGACC.

A note on this clone: The read terminates 3 residues before the CDR3 end, so the remaining end is supplied by the germline J gene. V gene TRBV7-2 combines with J gene TRBJ1-2; no reliable D call. The germline V gene has CDR1 SGHTA and CDR2 FQGNSA. The CDR3 extends over 15 amino acids. The CDR3 bases that were read are TGTGCCAGCAGCTTAGCGCTAGCGCCCTACAATGAC. Protein sequence: CASSLALAPYND. The whole CDR3 is CASSLALAPYNDYTF.

A note on this clone: The CDR3 end is not reached by the read, which stops 3 residues before it; the germline J gene fills it in. The chain links TRBV12-3 or TRBV12-4 to TRBJ2-5, with 11 bases identical to TRBD2. This CDR3 region has 17 residues. Trimming took 4 bases from V and 1 from J; bases not matched to a gene: 8. The CDR3 loop is CASSSSGTSGLQETQYF. The part of the CDR3 DNA that was read is TGTGCCAGCAGTTCCTCCGGGACTAGCGGCCTCCAAGAGACC.

A note on this clone: The CDR3 extends 3 residues past the end of the read, so its final part is completed from the germline J gene. This chain connects TRBV19 to TRBJ1-1; D uncertain. This CDR3 is built from 14 residues. The germline V gene encodes CDR1 LNHDA and CDR2 SQIVND (reference sequence). With 7 bases removed from V and 1 base from J, the gap between germline ends came to 13 bases. The CDR3 protein is CASTHAEGNTEAFF. Partial CDR3 DNA: TGTGCCAGTACCCACGCCGAGGGGAACACTGAA.